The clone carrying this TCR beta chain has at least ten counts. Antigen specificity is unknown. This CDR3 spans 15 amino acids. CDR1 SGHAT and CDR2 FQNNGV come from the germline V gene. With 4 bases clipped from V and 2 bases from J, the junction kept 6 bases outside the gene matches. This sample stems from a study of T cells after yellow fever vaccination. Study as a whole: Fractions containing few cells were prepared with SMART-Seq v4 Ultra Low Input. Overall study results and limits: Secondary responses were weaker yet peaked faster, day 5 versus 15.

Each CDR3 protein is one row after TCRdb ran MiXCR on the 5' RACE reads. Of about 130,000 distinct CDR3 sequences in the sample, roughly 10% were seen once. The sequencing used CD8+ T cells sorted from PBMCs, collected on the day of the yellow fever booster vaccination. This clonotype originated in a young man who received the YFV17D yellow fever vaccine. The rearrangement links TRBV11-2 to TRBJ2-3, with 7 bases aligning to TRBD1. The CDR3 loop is CASSSWDSFTDTQYF. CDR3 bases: TGTGCCAGCAGCTCCTGGGACAGTTTCACAGATACGCAGTATTTT.